A few counts support the clone carrying this T cell receptor (beta chain). What it binds is unknown. Germline lookup yields CDR1 MGHRA and CDR2 YSYEKL. This CDR3 has 20 amino acids. V lost 1 base, J lost 0 bases, and 19 bases lay in between. This record comes from a study of blood T cells in healthy people across ages. Findings and caveats of the study: A roughly linear age-dependent decrease characterized TCR beta diversity per million T cells.

Together with a sample-barcoded 5' primer, a J-beta primer mix was included in a second PCR lasting roughly 6 to 12 cycles. TCRdb analysed the 5' RACE reads with MiXCR anew, one entry per CDR3 protein. The sample holds 1.2 million to 1.5 million distinct CDR3 sequences, approximately 59% seen once. What was sequenced was blood. This receptor was taken from a man between 18 and 29 years old in good health. The J gene is TRBJ2-6, the V gene TRBV4-1; a weak D match, TRBD1 (6 bases). The CDR3 reads CASSQVSTHPGDSGANVLTF. CDR3 nucleotides: TGCGCCAGCAGCCAAGTTTCAACCCACCCAGGGGACTCTGGGGCCAACGTCCTGACTTTC.